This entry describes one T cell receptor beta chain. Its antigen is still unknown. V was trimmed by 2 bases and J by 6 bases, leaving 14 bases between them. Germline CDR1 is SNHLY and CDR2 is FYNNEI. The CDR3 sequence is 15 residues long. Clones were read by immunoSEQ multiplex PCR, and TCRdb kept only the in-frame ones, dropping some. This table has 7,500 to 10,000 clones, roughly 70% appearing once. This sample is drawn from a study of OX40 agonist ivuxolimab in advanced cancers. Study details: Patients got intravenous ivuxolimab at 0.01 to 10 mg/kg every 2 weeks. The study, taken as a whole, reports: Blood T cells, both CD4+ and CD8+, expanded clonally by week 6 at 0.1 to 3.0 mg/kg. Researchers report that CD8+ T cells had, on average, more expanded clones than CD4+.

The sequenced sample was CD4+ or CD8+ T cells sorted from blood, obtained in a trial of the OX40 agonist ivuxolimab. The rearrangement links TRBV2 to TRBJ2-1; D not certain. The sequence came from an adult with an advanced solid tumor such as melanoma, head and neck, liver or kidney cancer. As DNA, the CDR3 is TGTGCCAGCAGTGAACACCAGCGTTGGGTCAATGAGCAGTTCTTC. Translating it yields CASSEHQRWVNEQFF.